This T cell receptor beta chain derives from a study of blood T cell repertoires in COVID-19. Study-level information: Samples representing acute and convalescent COVID-19 were sourced from the United States, Italy and Spain. T cells, B-cell-depleted T cells, or PBMCs provided the cDNA or gDNA that served as material.

The ends lost 4 bases at V and 7 bases at J; junction bases unmatched: 8. The CDR3 loop spans 14 amino acids. Germline CDR1 and CDR2: LGHNA and YSLEER. Methods used by the authors: Amplification from reference gene primers served as the basis for estimated nucleated cell counts. Method: immunoSEQ multiplex PCR; TCRdb's copy keeps in-frame clones and lacks some. The DNA gave D and trimming, while V, J and clone size come from that table. The table includes under 200,000 clones, approximately 84% detected once. The receptor was derived from a woman aged 80 or over with COVID-19, enrolled during active disease. The sequenced sample was peripheral blood. The chain has TRBV4-3 and TRBJ2-7; TRBD2 matches at 9 bases. CDR3 amino acids: CASSPARGGKEQYF. CDR3 nucleotides: TGCGCCAGCAGCCCCGCGCGGGGGGGGAAAGAGCAGTACTTC.